The TCR beta chain under discussion was sequenced for a study of control samples from healthy donors and cancer patients. Only in-frame clones appear in the TCRdb table, and some are missing; sequencing was by immunoSEQ multiplex PCR. The sample gives tens of thousands of clones, about 89% of which show up once; about 7.1% is in the top ten. The V and J ends lost 5 bases and 1 base respectively, with 27 bases between them. The CDR3 is 19 residues long. Per the germline V gene, CDR1 is SGHRS and CDR2 is YFSETQ. The clonotype comes from a man aged 50-60 years in good health. This chain connects TRBV5-1 to TRBJ1-2; a possible D gene is TRBD1 (6 bases). The specimen sequenced was blood. CDR3 protein: CASRRDVVTGGLFNYGYTF. In nucleotides, the CDR3 is TGCGCCAGCAGGAGGGATGTTGTCACTGGGGGCTTGTTTAACTATGGCTACACCTTC.